These 5 T cell receptor beta chains originate from one sample sequenced in a study of T cell repertoires in cytomegalovirus infection. TCRdb ran MiXCR on the reads and lists one entry per CDR3 protein. The sample includes approximately 260,000 distinct CDR3 sequences, 15% to 20% of them seen just once. Material for sequencing was CD8+ T cells from PBMCs. These receptor sequences come from a human donor in good health (CMV status not recorded). Some clones in this sample may be carry-over from other donors' samples.

The chain links TRBV4-1 to TRBJ2-7; D may be TRBD1 (6 bases). The ends were cut back, 4 bases at V and 2 bases at J, with 12 bases in the middle. CDR3 size: 14 residues. Germline CDR1 MGHRA, CDR2 YSYEKL. The CDR3 sequence: CASSPRDTAYEQYF. CDR3 DNA sequence: TGCGCCAGCAGCCCCCGGGACACCGCCTACGAGCAGTACTTC.

This clonotype has just a few counts. This chain links TRBV6-8 with TRBJ1-4; perhaps TRBD1 as D (5 bases). V lost 6 bases, J lost 5 bases, and 19 bases lay in between. In germline, CDR1 is MNHGY, CDR2 SAAAGT. This CDR3 has 16 residues. The CDR3 sequence: CASSSSARGGNEKLFF. The CDR3 region has the DNA TGTGCCAGCAGCTCTTCCGCCCGGGGGGGAAATGAAAAACTGTTTTTT.

This clonotype has only one observation. The rearrangement joins TRBV6-5 to TRBJ2-5; 10 bases fit TRBD1. Germline CDR1 MNHEY, CDR2 SVGAGI. Germline trimming cut 4 bases from V and 4 bases from J; bases unmatched to any gene: 6. CDR3 size: 15 residues. CDR3 region: CASSWYGQGGETQYF. CDR3 coding DNA: TGTGCCAGCAGTTGGTACGGACAGGGGGGAGAGACCCAGTACTTC.

This clonotype was counted at least ten times. This chain links TRBV28 with TRBJ2-2, with D tentatively TRBD1 (5 bases). The V end lost 10 bases, the J end lost 4 bases, and 10 bases lay between the germline ends. Germline V CDR1 and CDR2: MDHEN, SYDVKM. This CDR3 is 12 amino acids long. The CDR3 bases are TGTGCCACAAGGGGTGCCACCGGGGAGCTGTTTTTT. Translation gives CATRGATGELFF.

This clonotype has at least ten counts. The gene calls are TRBV7-2 and TRBJ1-5; perhaps TRBD1 as D (5 bases). The V end lost 3 bases, the J end lost 0 bases, and 12 bases lay between the germline ends. CDR3 length equals 16 residues. In germline, CDR1 is SGHTA, CDR2 FQGNSA. CDR3: CASSLGVPYSNQPQHF. The CDR3 DNA reads as TGTGCCAGCAGCTTGGGGGTTCCGTATAGCAATCAGCCCCAGCATTTT.